This is a list of T cell receptor beta chains from one sample in a study of technical replicates of blood from a handful of donors. Some clones are missing from TCRdb's copy, which holds only in-frame ones; the method was immunoSEQ multiplex PCR. The profile shows over 50,000 clones, around 87% of them singletons. Sequencing was done on a sample of PBMCs. Every receptor here comes from a human donor in good health. Some clones in this sample may be carry-over from other donors' samples. The CDR3 runs from the conserved cysteine through the conserved F or W. Fields, in order: clone size, J gene, D gene, V gene, CDR3 DNA, CDR3 protein. A D gene is named only where the DNA matches it firmly. Part of the rows lack a size; the others show once, few, many or a class for expanded clones.

>NA|TRBJ2-3|TRBD1|TRBV19
TGTGCCAGTAGTATACGACAGGGTTCTGATACGCAGTATTTT
CASSIRQGSDTQYF
>NA|TRBJ1-1|TRBD1|TRBV5-6
TGTGCCAGCAGCTTGCGAGACAGGGCTGGCACTGAAGCTTTCTTT
CASSLRDRAGTEAFF
>NA|TRBJ1-6|TRBD1|TRBV7-9
TGTGCCAGCGGACAGGGGGAATCCTATAATTCACCCCTCCACTTT
CASGQGESYNSPLHF
>NA|TRBJ2-3|NA|TRBV2
TGTGCCAGCAGTGAAGCGGGACTGACAGGGCCAGATACGCAGTATTTT
CASSEAGLTGPDTQYF
>NA|TRBJ2-1|NA|TRBV7-2
TGTGCCAGCAGCTTGCGGGATTTTTCCTACAATGAGCAGTTCTTC
CASSLRDFSYNEQFF
>NA|TRBJ2-4|NA|TRBV5-1
TGCGCCAGCTCCCGGGGTATCGACAAAAACATTCAGTACTTC
CASSRGIDKNIQYF
>NA|TRBJ1-5|TRBD1|TRBV30
TGTGCCTGGAGTGGGACAGGGGTCAGCAATCAGCCCCAGCATTTT
CAWSGTGVSNQPQHF
>NA|TRBJ2-3|TRBD2|TRBV7-2
TGTGCCAGCAGCTTGGAAGCGGGAGGCCTCCCAGATACGCAGTATTTT
CASSLEAGGLPDTQYF
>NA|TRBJ2-7|NA|TRBV19
TGTGCCAGTAGTATTGGGCAGCACTACGAGCAGTACTTC
CASSIGQHYEQYF
>once|TRBJ2-2|NA|TRBV4-1
TGCGCCAGCAGCCAACCCGGGGGTCTCTCCGGGGAGCTGTTTTTT
CASSQPGGLSGELFF
>once|TRBJ1-5|NA|TRBV6-1
TGTGCCAGCAGTGACAGATTTAGCAATCAGCCCCAGCATTTT
CASSDRFSNQPQHF
>NA|TRBJ2-7|NA|TRBV9
TGTGCCAGCAGCGTAGAACAGGGACCCTACGAGCAGTACTTC
CASSVEQGPYEQYF
>NA|TRBJ2-5|NA|TRBV27
TGTGCCAGCAGTTTGCTCGGGGGTGGGGAGACCCAGTACTTC
CASSLLGGGETQYF
>NA|TRBJ1-3|NA|TRBV11-2
TGTGCCAGCAGCTTAGAGACAGTATCTCCCCCTTATTTT
CASSLETVSPPYF
>NA|TRBJ1-3|NA|TRBV28
TGTGCCAGCAGTTCGCAGGGGACTGGAAACACCATATATTTT
CASSSQGTGNTIYF
>NA|TRBJ2-3|TRBD1|TRBV29-1
TGCAGCGTTGATTGGGGACAGGGGGAGTGGGATACGCAGTATTTT
CSVDWGQGEWDTQYF
>NA|TRBJ2-2|NA|TRBV6-1
TGTGCCAGCAGGATAGGGGGGGGCCAGGCCGGGGAGCTGTTTTTT
CASRIGGGQAGELFF
>NA|TRBJ2-1|NA|TRBV16
TGTGCCAGCACCAAGGGGTCACGTAGCCCCTACAATGAGCAGTTCTTC
CASTKGSRSPYNEQFF
>few|TRBJ1-1|NA|TRBV27
TGTGCCAGCAGTTTACAGGGATTACACACTGAAGCTTTCTTT
CASSLQGLHTEAFF
>few|TRBJ2-2|NA|TRBV7-3
TGTGCCAGCAGCGCCATAGACACCGGGGAGCTGTTTTTT
CASSAIDTGELFF
>NA|TRBJ2-7|TRBD1|TRBV6-5
TGTGCCAGCAGTTTACAGGGGCCACCCTACGAGCAGTACTTC
CASSLQGPPYEQYF
>NA|TRBJ2-1|NA|TRBV4-3
TGCGCCAGCAGTCGGGAGTGGGCAAATGAGCAGTTCTTC
CASSREWANEQFF
>NA|TRBJ1-2|NA|TRBV19
TGTGCCAGTAGTATATCGTGGACAGCGGGGAACTATGGCTACACCTTC
CASSISWTAGNYGYTF
>NA|TRBJ2-7|NA|TRBV7-2
TGTGCCAGCAGCTTATTTGAGGGGGCGCGGACTAACCAGTACTTC
CASSLFEGARTNQYF
>NA|TRBJ2-1|NA|TRBV7-2
TGTGCCAGCAGCCCACAATTCTTGGATGAGCAGTTCTTC
CASSPQFLDEQFF
>NA|TRBJ2-7|TRBD2|TRBV27
TGTGCCAGCAGTCGAGGACTAGCGGGAGTTGTCGAGCAGTACTTC
CASSRGLAGVVEQYF
>NA|TRBJ2-1|TRBD2|TRBV14
TGTGCCAGCACCGTAGGACTAGCGGAGGGCAATGAGCAGTTCTTC
CASTVGLAEGNEQFF
>once|TRBJ2-4|TRBD2|TRBV4-1
TGCGCCAGCAGCCAAGAACGGGGACCCCGGGGGGGTTCCAAAAACATTCAGTACTTC
CASSQERGPRGGSKNIQYF
>once|TRBJ2-7|TRBD2|TRBV4-1
TGCGCCAGCAGCCCAAGTCCAGCGGGAGGCCTATCCTACGAGCAGTACTTC
CASSPSPAGGLSYEQYF
>NA|TRBJ1-2|NA|TRBV29-1
TGCAGCGTTGAAGAGGCAGGGCATGGCTACACCTTC
CSVEEAGHGYTF
>NA|TRBJ2-7|TRBD2|TRBV5-1
TGCGCCAGCAGCTTGGGGGGACTAGCGGGAGGATGGCGCCCGAACGAGCAGTACTTC
CASSLGGLAGGWRPNEQYF
>NA|TRBJ2-7|NA|TRBV5-5
TGTGCCAGCAGCTTACAGGGGGGGGAAACCTACGAGCAGTACTTC
CASSLQGGETYEQYF
>few|TRBJ1-4|NA|TRBV7-9
TGTGCCAGCAAACGAGGGAGGACACCGATTTCAACTAATGAAAAACTGTTTTTT
CASKRGRTPISTNEKLFF
>once|TRBJ2-3|NA|TRBV7-2
TGTGCCAGCAGCTTATGGTCGAGCGGAACGATCCCAGATACGCAGTATTTT
CASSLWSSGTIPDTQYF